Presented here are 9 T cell receptor beta chains from one specimen sequenced in a study of cytomegalovirus exposure and HLA in healthy donors. The PCR made use of 60 Vbeta and 13 Jbeta primers. Produced via immunoSEQ multiplex PCR; TCRdb's table is partial and in-frame only. The table has roughly 150,000 clones, approximately 85% seen once. Input material: PBMCs. All receptors derive from a girl aged 2-10 years in good health and CMV-seropositive.

This clone was found a few times. This chain links TRBV29-1 with TRBJ1-2; 8 positions match TRBD1. Trimming at V came to 4 bases and at J to 4 bases, leaving 8 bases not matched to a gene. The CDR3 is made up of 14 amino acids. The germline V gene has CDR1 SQVTM and CDR2 ANQGSEA. The CDR3 nucleotides read TGCAGCGTTGGGACAGGGAGGCCCATCTATGGCTACACCTTC. This encodes CSVGTGRPIYGYTF.

This chain joins TRBV5-6 and TRBJ1-5; 8 bases map to TRBD1. CDR3 length equals 15 residues. The germline gives CDR1 SGHDT, CDR2 YYEEEE. Germline trimming cut 4 bases from V and 6 bases from J; bases unmatched to any gene: 9. In DNA, the CDR3 is TGTGCCAGCAGCCCAGCGGACAGGGCTAGTCAGCCCCAGCATTTT. Translated, it gives CASSPADRASQPQHF.

This sequence joins TRBV6-5 and TRBJ2-7, with D tentatively TRBD2 (5 bases). Trimming shortened V by 3 bases and J by 5 bases, and 14 bases separated the two germline ends. Germline CDR1 MNHEY, CDR2 SVGAGI. The CDR3 sequence is 14 residues long. This chain's CDR3 is CASSYKREWDEQYF. The CDR3 nucleotides are TGTGCCAGCAGTTATAAGAGGGAGTGGGACGAGCAGTACTTC.

V gene TRBV2 combines with J gene TRBJ2-1; 8 nucleotides agree with TRBD2. The trim removed 3 bases at V and 9 bases at J, leaving 10 bases unmatched. Germline V gene data show CDR1 as SNHLY and CDR2 as FYNNEI. The CDR3 spans 15 residues. DNA for the CDR3: TGTGCCAGCAGTGATAGGGGACTAGTTAGGCGTGAGCAGTTCTTC. Translation: CASSDRGLVRREQFF.

Remarks on this clone: Other DNA sequences from this sample encode an identical CDR3 as well. J is TRBJ1-3 and V is TRBV5-1; D is undetermined. CDR3 size: 12 residues. CDR1 SGHRS and CDR2 YFSETQ come from the germline V gene. Trimming took off 4 bases at V and 2 bases at J, with 4 bases between the two ends. This CDR3 is CASSPAGNTIYF. The CDR3 nucleotides read TGCGCCAGCAGCCCCGCTGGAAACACCATATATTTT.

V and J are TRBV13 and TRBJ2-1, with TRBD2 matching 8 bases. V gave up 3 bases and J gave up 7 bases; unmatched junction bases: 8. CDR1 is PRHDT and CDR2 is FYEKMQ in the germline V gene (reference sequence). This CDR3 is built from 15 residues. CDR3 nucleotides: TGTGCCAGCAGCTTCACGCTAGCGGGTGCGAATGAGCAGTTCTTC. The encoded protein is CASSFTLAGANEQFF.

The J gene is TRBJ1-5, the V gene TRBV7-3, with unresolved D. V gave up 1 base and J gave up 7 bases, with 8 bases separating them. CDR1 is SGHTA, CDR2 FQGTGA, per germline. The CDR3 is made up of 13 amino acids. CDR3 residues: CASSLIPGQPQHF. Written as DNA, the CDR3 is TGTGCCAGCAGCTTAATCCCGGGGCAGCCCCAGCATTTT.

The rearrangement joins TRBV30 to TRBJ2-3; maybe TRBD1 (5 bases). Germline-derived CDR1 and CDR2 are GTSNPN and SVGIG (reference sequence). CDR3 length equals 12 residues. The V and J ends lost 5 bases and 2 bases respectively, with 8 bases between them. In DNA, the CDR3 is TGTGCCTGGGACAGTATCACAGATACGCAGTATTTT. It yields the protein CAWDSITDTQYF.

The CDR3 region is CASSLGGSYYNEQFF. The CDR3 DNA reads TGTGCCAGCAGCTTGGGCGGGAGCTACTACAATGAGCAGTTCTTC. The chain combines TRBV5-4 with TRBJ2-1, with 7 bases matching TRBD2. Unmatched junction bases numbered 3, after V lost 0 bases and J lost 3 bases. In germline, CDR1 is SGHNT, CDR2 YYREEE (reference sequence). This CDR3 has 15 amino acids.